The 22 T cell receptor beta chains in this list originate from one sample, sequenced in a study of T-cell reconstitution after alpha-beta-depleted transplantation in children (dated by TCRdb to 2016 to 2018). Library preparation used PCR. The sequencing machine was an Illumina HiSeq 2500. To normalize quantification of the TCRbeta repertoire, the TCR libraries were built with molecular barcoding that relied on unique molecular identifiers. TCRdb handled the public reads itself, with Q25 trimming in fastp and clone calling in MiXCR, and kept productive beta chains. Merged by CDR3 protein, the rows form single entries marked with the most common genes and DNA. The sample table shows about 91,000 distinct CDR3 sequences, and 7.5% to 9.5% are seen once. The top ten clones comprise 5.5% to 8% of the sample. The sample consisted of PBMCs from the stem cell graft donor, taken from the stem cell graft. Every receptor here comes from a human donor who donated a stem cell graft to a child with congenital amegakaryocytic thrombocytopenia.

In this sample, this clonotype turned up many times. CDR3 sequence: CSAKQGVAEAFF. The CDR3, as DNA: TGCAGTGCCAAACAGGGGGTGGCTGAAGCTTTCTTT. The gene calls are TRBV20-1 and TRBJ1-1, with 8 bases identical to TRBD1. Germline V gene lookup returns CDR1 DFQATT and CDR2 SNEGSKA (reference sequence). The CDR3 runs 12 residues. V shed 6 bases, J shed 6 bases, and the junction held 6 bases outside the gene matches.

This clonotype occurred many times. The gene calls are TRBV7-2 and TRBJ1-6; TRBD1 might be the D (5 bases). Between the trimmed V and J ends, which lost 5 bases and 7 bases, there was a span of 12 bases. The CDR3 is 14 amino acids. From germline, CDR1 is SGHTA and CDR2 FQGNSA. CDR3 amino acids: CASSPGRRNSPLHF. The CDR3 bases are TGTGCCAGCAGCCCGGGACGGAGAAATTCACCCCTCCACTTT.

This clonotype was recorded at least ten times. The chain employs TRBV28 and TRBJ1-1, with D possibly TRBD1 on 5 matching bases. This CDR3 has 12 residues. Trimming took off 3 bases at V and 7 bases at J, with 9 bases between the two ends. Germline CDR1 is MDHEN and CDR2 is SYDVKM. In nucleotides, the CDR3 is TGTGCCAGCAGTTTGCGGCAGGGTGAAGCTTTCTTT. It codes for CASSLRQGEAFF.

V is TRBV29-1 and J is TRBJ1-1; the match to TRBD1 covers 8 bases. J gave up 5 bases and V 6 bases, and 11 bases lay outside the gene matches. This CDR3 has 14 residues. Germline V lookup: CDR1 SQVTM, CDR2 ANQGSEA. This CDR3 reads CSVGSGQGQTEAFF. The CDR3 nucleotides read TGCAGCGTCGGAAGCGGACAGGGACAAACTGAAGCTTTCTTT.

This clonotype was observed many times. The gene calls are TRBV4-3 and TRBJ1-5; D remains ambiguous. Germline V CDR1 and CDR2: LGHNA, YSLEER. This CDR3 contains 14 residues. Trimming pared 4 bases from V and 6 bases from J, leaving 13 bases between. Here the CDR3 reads CASSRQPGVQPQHF. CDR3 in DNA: TGCGCCAGCAGCCGACAACCCGGGGTTCAGCCCCAGCATTTT.

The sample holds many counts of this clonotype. The CDR3, as DNA: TGTGCCAGCAGCCCACTAGCGGGCACCTACGAGCAGTACTTC. Translation gives CASSPLAGTYEQYF. V and J are TRBV7-2 and TRBJ2-7, with 9 bases that match TRBD2. The germline V gene encodes CDR1 SGHTA and CDR2 FQGNSA. CDR3 length equals 14 residues. The ends lost 5 bases at V and 2 bases at J; junction bases unmatched: 4.

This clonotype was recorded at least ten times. This chain's CDR3 is CASSPGSSYNEQFF. The DNA for the CDR3 is TGTGCCAGCAGCCCAGGGAGCTCCTACAATGAGCAGTTCTTC. This chain joins TRBV14 and TRBJ2-1; D possibly matches TRBD1 or TRBD2 (5 bases each). Trimming removed 4 bases from V and 0 bases from J, with 7 bases in between. The CDR3 is 14 amino acids. CDR1 and CDR2 from the germline V gene are SGHDN and FVKESK. The variable domain in full, with the rest retrieved from reference TRBV14 and TRBJ2-1, is EAGVTQFPSHSVIEKGQTVTLRCDPISGHDNLYWYRRVMGKEIKFLLHFVKESKQDESGMPNNRFLAERTGGTYSTLKVQPAELEDSGVYFCASSPGSSYNEQFFGPGTRLTVL.

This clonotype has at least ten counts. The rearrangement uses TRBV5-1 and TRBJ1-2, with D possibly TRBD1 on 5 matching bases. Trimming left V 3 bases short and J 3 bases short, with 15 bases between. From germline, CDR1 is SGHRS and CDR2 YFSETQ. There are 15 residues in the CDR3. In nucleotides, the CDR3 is TGCGCCAGCAGCTCGGGACCGACACGGGACTATGGCTACACCTTC. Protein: CASSSGPTRDYGYTF.

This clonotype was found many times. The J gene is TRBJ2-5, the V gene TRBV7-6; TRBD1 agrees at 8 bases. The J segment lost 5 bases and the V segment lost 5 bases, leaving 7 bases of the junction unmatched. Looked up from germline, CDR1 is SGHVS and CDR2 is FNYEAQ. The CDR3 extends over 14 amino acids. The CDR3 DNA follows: TGTGCCAGCAGCATGACAGGGGTCCACGAGACCCAGTACTTC. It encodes CASSMTGVHETQYF.

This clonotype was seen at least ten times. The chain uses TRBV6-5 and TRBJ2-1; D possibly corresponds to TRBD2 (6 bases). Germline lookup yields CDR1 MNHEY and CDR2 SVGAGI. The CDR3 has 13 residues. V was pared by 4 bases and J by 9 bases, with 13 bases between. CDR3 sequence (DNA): TGTGCCAGCAGTTCCGGGAGAGGGCTTGAGCAGTTCTTC. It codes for CASSSGRGLEQFF.

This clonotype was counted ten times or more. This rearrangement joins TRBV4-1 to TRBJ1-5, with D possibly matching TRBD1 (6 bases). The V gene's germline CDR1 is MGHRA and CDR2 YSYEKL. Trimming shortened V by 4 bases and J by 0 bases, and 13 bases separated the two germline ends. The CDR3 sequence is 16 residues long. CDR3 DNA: TGCGCCAGCAGCCTTTCCGGGACATTTAGCAATCAGCCCCAGCATTTT. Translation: CASSLSGTFSNQPQHF.

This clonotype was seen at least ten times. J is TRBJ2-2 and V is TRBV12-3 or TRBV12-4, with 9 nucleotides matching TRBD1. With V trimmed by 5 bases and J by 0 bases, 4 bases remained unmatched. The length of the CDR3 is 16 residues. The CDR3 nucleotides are TGTGCCAGCAGTCGAGGGGACAGGGCGAACACCGGGGAGCTGTTTTTT. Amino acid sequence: CASSRGDRANTGELFF.

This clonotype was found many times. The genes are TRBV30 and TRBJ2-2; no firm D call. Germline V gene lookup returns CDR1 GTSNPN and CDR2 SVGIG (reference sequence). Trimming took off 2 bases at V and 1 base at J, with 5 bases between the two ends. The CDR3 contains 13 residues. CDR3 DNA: TGTGCCTGGAGTCGACAGAACACCGGGGAGCTGTTTTTT. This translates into CAWSRQNTGELFF.

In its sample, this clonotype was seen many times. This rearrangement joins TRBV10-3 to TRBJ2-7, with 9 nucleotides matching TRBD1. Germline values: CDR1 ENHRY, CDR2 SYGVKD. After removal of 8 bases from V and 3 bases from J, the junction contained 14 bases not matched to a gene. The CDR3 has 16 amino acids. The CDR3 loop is CAISGPDGQGRYEQYF. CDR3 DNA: TGTGCCATCTCGGGCCCTGACGGACAGGGGCGCTACGAGCAGTACTTC.

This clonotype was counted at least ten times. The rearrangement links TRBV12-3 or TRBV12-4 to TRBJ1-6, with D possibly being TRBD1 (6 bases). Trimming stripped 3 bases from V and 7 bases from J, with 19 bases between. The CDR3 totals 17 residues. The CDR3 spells CASSFKGGSSPNSPLHF. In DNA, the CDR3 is TGTGCCAGCAGTTTTAAGGGGGGCAGTTCCCCAAATTCACCCCTCCACTTT.

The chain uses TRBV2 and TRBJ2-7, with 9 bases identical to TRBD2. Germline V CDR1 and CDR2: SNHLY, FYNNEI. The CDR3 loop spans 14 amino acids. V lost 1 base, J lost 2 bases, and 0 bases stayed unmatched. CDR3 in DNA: TGTGCCAGCAGTGAAGGACTAGCGGCCTACGAGCAGTACTTC. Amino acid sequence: CASSEGLAAYEQYF.

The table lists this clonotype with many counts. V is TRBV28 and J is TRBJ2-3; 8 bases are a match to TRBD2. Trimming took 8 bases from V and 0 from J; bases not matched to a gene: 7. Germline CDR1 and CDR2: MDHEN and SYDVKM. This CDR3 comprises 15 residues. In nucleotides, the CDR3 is TGTGCCAGCGCAGCGGCTAGCGGGAGCACAGATACGCAGTATTTT. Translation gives CASAAASGSTDTQYF.

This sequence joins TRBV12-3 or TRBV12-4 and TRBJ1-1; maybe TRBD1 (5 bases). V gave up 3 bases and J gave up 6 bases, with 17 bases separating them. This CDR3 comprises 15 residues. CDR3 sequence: CASSFQGGSGAEAFF. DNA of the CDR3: TGTGCCAGCAGTTTCCAGGGTGGTAGTGGCGCTGAAGCTTTCTTT.

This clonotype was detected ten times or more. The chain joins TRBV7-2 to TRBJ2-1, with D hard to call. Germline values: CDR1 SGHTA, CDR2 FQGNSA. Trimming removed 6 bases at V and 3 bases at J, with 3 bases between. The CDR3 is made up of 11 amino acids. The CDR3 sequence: CASRGYNEQFF. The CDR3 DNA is TGTGCCAGCAGAGGCTACAATGAGCAGTTCTTC.

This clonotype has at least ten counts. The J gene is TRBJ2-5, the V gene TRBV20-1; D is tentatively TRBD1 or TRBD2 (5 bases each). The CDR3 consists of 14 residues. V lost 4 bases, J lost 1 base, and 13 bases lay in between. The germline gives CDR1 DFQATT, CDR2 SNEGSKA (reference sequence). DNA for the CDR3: TGCAGTGCTATTCGGGGCGGACCCCAAGAGACCCAGTACTTC. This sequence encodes CSAIRGGPQETQYF.

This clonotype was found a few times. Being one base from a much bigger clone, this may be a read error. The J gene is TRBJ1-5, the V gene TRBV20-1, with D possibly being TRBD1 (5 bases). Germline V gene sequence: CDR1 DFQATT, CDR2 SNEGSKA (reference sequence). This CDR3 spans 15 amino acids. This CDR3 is CCAATEIYSNQPQHF. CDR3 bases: TGCTGTGCCGCGACAGAGATTTATAGCAATCAGCCCCAGCATTTT.

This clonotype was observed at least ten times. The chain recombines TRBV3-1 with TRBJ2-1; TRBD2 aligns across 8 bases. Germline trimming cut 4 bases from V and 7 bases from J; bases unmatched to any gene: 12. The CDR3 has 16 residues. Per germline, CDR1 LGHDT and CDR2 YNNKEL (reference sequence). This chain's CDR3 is CASSPHSGIALNEQFF. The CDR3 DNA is TGTGCCAGCAGCCCTCATAGCGGGATCGCTTTGAATGAGCAGTTCTTC.